The 25 T cell receptor beta chains in this list originate from one sample, sequenced in a study of blood T cell repertoires in COVID-19. Only in-frame clones appear in the TCRdb table, and some are missing; sequencing was by immunoSEQ multiplex PCR. The sample has about 240,000 clones; 70% to 85% are singletons. Sequencing was done on a sample of peripheral blood. These receptors all come from a woman of 80 years or more with acute or convalescent COVID-19.

V and J are TRBV7-2 and TRBJ1-5; TRBD1 matches at 7 bases. This CDR3 spans 14 amino acids. Per germline, CDR1 SGHTA and CDR2 FQGNSA. The V gene end was trimmed by 5 bases and the J gene end by 6 bases; junction bases not matched to a gene: 7. CDR3 sequence: CASSTGTAGQPQHF. CDR3 in DNA: TGTGCCAGCAGCACCGGGACAGCGGGTCAGCCCCAGCATTTT.

The gene calls are TRBV12-3 or TRBV12-4 and TRBJ1-2; 7 bases map to TRBD1. The J segment lost 6 bases and the V segment lost 6 bases, leaving 7 bases of the junction unmatched. The CDR3 is 13 residues long. In nucleotides, the CDR3 is TGTGCCAGCAGATCCACAGGGGTGGATGGCTACACCTTC. This sequence encodes CASRSTGVDGYTF.

V gene TRBV19 combines with J gene TRBJ2-3, with 7 bases that match TRBD1. J lost 11 bases, V lost 0 bases, and 8 bases had no gene match. Germline CDR1 and CDR2: LNHDA and SQIVND (reference sequence). The CDR3 loop spans 14 amino acids. The CDR3 DNA follows: TGTGCCAGTAGTATAGATCTATTAGCAGGGGGGCAGTATTTT. It is translated as CASSIDLLAGGQYF. The full variable domain, completed using reference TRBV19 and TRBJ2-3, is DGGITQSPKYLFRKEGQNVTLSCEQNLNHDAMYWYRQDPGQGLRLIYYSQIVNDFQKGDIAEGYSVSREKKESFPLTVTSAQKNPTAFYLCASSIDLLAGGQYFGPGTRLTVL.

The V gene is TRBV12-3 or TRBV12-4, the J gene TRBJ1-2, with D possibly matching TRBD1 (5 bases). This CDR3 region has 12 residues. Trimming left V 6 bases short and J 8 bases short, with 13 bases between. The CDR3 here is CASRLPGGGYTF. CDR3 coding DNA: TGTGCCAGCAGACTCCCGGGGGGGGGCTACACCTTC.

This chain links TRBV28 with TRBJ2-4; maybe TRBD2 (5 bases). Trimming stripped 11 bases from V and 5 bases from J, with 10 bases between. The CDR3 length is 11 residues. Germline loops: CDR1 MDHEN, CDR2 SYDVKM. The DNA of the CDR3 is TGTGCCGCGGGCCGCCAAAACATTCAGTACTTC. Its protein is CAAGRQNIQYF.

The chain links TRBV6-5 to TRBJ2-5, with 11 bases that match TRBD1. The CDR3 length is 16 residues. Germline CDR1 and CDR2: MNHEY and SVGAGI. The V segment lost 4 bases and the J segment 4 bases; nucleotides outside the gene matches: 8. CDR3 in amino acids: CASSSPDRGRGETQYF. The CDR3 nucleotides are TGTGCCAGCAGTTCTCCGGACAGGGGGCGAGGAGAGACCCAGTACTTC.

The rearrangement joins TRBV28 to TRBJ2-7; 12 nucleotides agree with TRBD1. Trimming cost V 4 bases and J 4 bases; bases outside gene matches: 2. The CDR3 covers 14 residues. Germline-derived CDR1 and CDR2 are MDHEN and SYDVKM. The CDR3 DNA is TGTGCCAGCAGTTGGGACAGGGGGCAGTACGAGCAGTACTTC. Protein sequence: CASSWDRGQYEQYF.

The V call is TRBV7-9, the J call TRBJ1-1; D is ambiguous. Trimming removed 5 bases at V and 2 bases at J, with 9 bases between. From germline, CDR1 is SEHNR and CDR2 FQNEAQ (reference sequence). The CDR3 has 13 amino acids. CDR3 coding DNA: TGTGCCAGCAGCGTGCAGGTAAACACTGAAGCTTTCTTT. Protein product: CASSVQVNTEAFF.

The chain combines TRBV6-5 with TRBJ1-5; D is unresolved. V lost 7 bases and J lost 5, with 12 bases in between. CDR1 MNHEY and CDR2 SVGAGI come from the germline V gene. This CDR3 has 13 residues. The CDR3 sequence: CASNPRADQPQHF. The CDR3 DNA is TGTGCCAGCAATCCGAGGGCGGATCAGCCCCAGCATTTT.

This clone has only a few counts. The chain employs TRBV7-9 and TRBJ1-5, with 9 positions matching TRBD1. The J segment lost 6 bases and the V segment lost 5 bases, leaving 5 bases of the junction unmatched. The germline CDR1 and CDR2 sequences are SEHNR and FQNEAQ (reference sequence). This CDR3 comprises 14 residues. CDR3 bases: TGTGCCAGCAGCGAGGGACAGGGCTTTCAGCCCCAGCATTTT. Translating it yields CASSEGQGFQPQHF.

The CDR3 DNA reads TGTGCCAGTAGTATAGGTGCCGGGACAGTCAACGTCCTGACTTTC. Protein product: CASSIGAGTVNVLTF. This chain connects TRBV19 to TRBJ2-6, with 7 bases identical to TRBD1. J was trimmed by 9 bases and V by 1 base; bases with no gene match: 6. Per the germline V gene, CDR1 is LNHDA and CDR2 is SQIVND (reference sequence). The CDR3 loop spans 15 amino acids.

The sample holds a few counts of this clone. This chain joins TRBV10-3 and TRBJ1-5; D call uncertain. The V gene lost 7 bases and the J gene lost 0 bases, with 7 bases spanning the gap. The CDR3 extends over 13 amino acids. CDR1 is ENHRY and CDR2 is SYGVKD in the germline V gene. Written as DNA, the CDR3 is TGTGCCATCACGGAGAATAGCAATCAGCCCCAGCATTTT. Its protein product is CAITENSNQPQHF.

The V and J genes are TRBV5-1 and TRBJ2-5; a possible D gene is TRBD1 (6 bases). Trimming cost V 6 bases and J 3 bases, with 12 bases left between them. CDR1 is SGHRS, CDR2 YFSETQ, per germline. The CDR3 sequence is 13 residues long. The CDR3: CASTRRTEETQYF. The DNA for the CDR3 is TGCGCCAGCACCCGGAGGACAGAAGAGACCCAGTACTTC.

This clone was seen a handful of times. The chain uses TRBV30 and TRBJ2-7; D may be TRBD1 (6 bases). Germline CDR1 and CDR2: GTSNPN and SVGIG (reference sequence). Trimming cost V 3 bases and J 1 base, with 13 bases left between them. CDR3 length: 14 residues. This chain's CDR3 is CAWSHGGGSYEQYF. DNA for the CDR3: TGTGCCTGGAGCCATGGGGGCGGGTCCTACGAGCAGTACTTC.

This chain joins TRBV28 and TRBJ1-2; 7 bases match TRBD1. The J segment lost 3 bases and the V segment lost 5 bases, leaving 6 bases of the junction unmatched. Germline values: CDR1 MDHEN, CDR2 SYDVKM. The CDR3 runs to 14 residues. CDR3: CASSPQGGHYGYTF. CDR3 DNA: TGTGCCAGCAGTCCTCAGGGGGGCCACTATGGCTACACCTTC.

The CDR3 coding sequence is TGTGCCAGCCCTCCCCCGGGTTGGAGCAATCAGCCCCAGCATTTT. It translates to CASPPPGWSNQPQHF. The chain is built from TRBV6-5 and TRBJ1-5; unclear D gene. The CDR3 has 15 amino acids. The V end lost 8 bases, the J end lost 1 base, and 15 bases lay between the germline ends. CDR1 and CDR2 from the germline V gene are MNHEY and SVGAGI.

The chain combines TRBV9 with TRBJ2-7; the D gene is possibly TRBD2 (6 bases). Per germline, CDR1 SGDLS and CDR2 YYNGEE. The CDR3 is 16 amino acids. V shed 3 bases and J shed 2 bases, with 18 bases lying between them. The CDR3 nucleotides read TGTGCCAGCAGCGCCCGAAGTGGGGCGGGGACCTACGAGCAGTACTTC. Translated, it gives CASSARSGAGTYEQYF.

In its sample, this clone was seen once. The chain carries TRBV3-1 (or the pseudogene TRBV3-2) and TRBJ2-2; 10 bases agree with TRBD2. V was clipped by 4 bases and J by 3 bases; unmatched bases: 5. Germline V CDR1 and CDR2: LGHDT, YNNKEL (reference sequence). The CDR3 spans 16 residues. The CDR3 DNA reads as TGTGCCAGCAGCCTTCAGCGGGGGGGCCACACCGGGGAGCTGTTTTTT. Amino acids: CASSLQRGGHTGELFF.

The chain recombines TRBV3-1 (or the pseudogene TRBV3-2) with TRBJ2-7, with 7 bases that match TRBD2. V lost 4 bases to trimming and J lost 7 bases; unmatched junction nucleotides: 7. The CDR3 covers 13 residues. The germline CDR1 and CDR2 sequences are LGHDT and YNNKEL (reference sequence). CDR3 residues: CASSLGGVREQYF. CDR3 sequence (DNA): TGTGCCAGCAGCCTGGGAGGGGTTCGGGAGCAGTACTTC.

This CDR3 reads CASSEARGGYTF. For the CDR3, the DNA is TGTGCCAGCAGTGAAGCCCGCGGTGGCTACACCTTC. The chain combines TRBV2 with TRBJ1-2; D gene uncertain. The CDR3 covers 12 residues. Trimming left V 0 bases short and J 7 bases short, with 6 bases between. Germline CDR1 reads SNHLY; CDR2 reads FYNNEI. Looking up the rest from reference TRBV2 and TRBJ1-2 gives the full variable domain: EPEVTQTPSHQVTQMGQEVILRCVPISNHLYFYWYRQILGQKVEFLVSFYNNEISEKSEIFDDQFSVERPDGSNFTLKIRSTKLEDSAMYFCASSEARGGYTFGSGTRLTVV.

The chain combines TRBV19 with TRBJ2-5; weak D call: TRBD2 (6 bases). This CDR3 spans 14 amino acids. Germline CDR1 reads LNHDA; CDR2 reads SQIVND (reference sequence). Trimming took off 5 bases at V and 1 base at J, with 11 bases between the two ends. The CDR3 protein is CASSPGRTQETQYF. Written as DNA, the CDR3 is TGTGCCAGTAGTCCAGGGAGGACCCAAGAGACCCAGTACTTC.

This sequence joins TRBV19 and TRBJ1-5; possible D gene TRBD1, 6 bases. V lost 8 bases and J lost 2, with 28 bases in between. This CDR3 comprises 19 residues. The germline gives CDR1 LNHDA, CDR2 SQIVND (reference sequence). CDR3: CASLYTGRGGAGGNQPQHF. CDR3 DNA: TGTGCCAGTCTTTACACAGGGAGAGGGGGGGCCGGGGGCAATCAGCCCCAGCATTTT. The entire variable domain, with the rest obtained from reference TRBV19 and TRBJ1-5, is as follows: DGGITQSPKYLFRKEGQNVTLSCEQNLNHDAMYWYRQDPGQGLRLIYYSQIVNDFQKGDIAEGYSVSREKKESFPLTVTSAQKNPTAFYLCASLYTGRGGAGGNQPQHFGDGTRLSIL.

Here the CDR3 DNA reads TGCGCCAGCAGCCAAGAGGCGGCAACTAATGAAAAACTGTTTTTT. This codes for CASSQEAATNEKLFF. This rearrangement joins TRBV4-1 to TRBJ1-4; no clear D gene. The length of the CDR3 is 15 residues. The germline V gene has CDR1 MGHRA and CDR2 YSYEKL. Trimming left V 0 bases short and J 0 bases short, with 5 bases between.

This sequence joins TRBV3-1 (or the pseudogene TRBV3-2) and TRBJ2-1; D gene uncertain. Trimming took 4 bases from V and 1 from J, leaving 11 bases between them. CDR3 length: 15 residues. CDR1 is LGHDT, CDR2 YNNKEL, per germline (reference sequence). CDR3 bases: TGTGCCAGCAGCCTTCTGTCGGGTTCCTACAATGAGCAGTTCTTC. It is translated as CASSLLSGSYNEQFF.

This clone appeared a single time. V is TRBV7-3 and J is TRBJ2-5; possible D gene TRBD2, 6 bases. This CDR3 spans 13 amino acids. Trimming removed 4 bases at V and 4 bases at J, with 10 bases between. Germline CDR1 and CDR2: SGHTA and FQGTGA. The CDR3 protein is CASSSSGGETQYF. The CDR3 nucleotides read TGTGCCAGCAGCTCTTCCGGGGGAGAGACCCAGTACTTC.